This TCR beta chain originates from a study of cytomegalovirus exposure and HLA in healthy donors. Use of 60 Vbeta and 13 Jbeta primers characterized the PCR. Data came from immunoSEQ multiplex PCR; TCRdb stores just in-frame clones and leaves some out. The sample records about 170,000 clones, about three quarters being singletons. Trimming left V 8 bases short and J 7 bases short, with 15 bases between. This CDR3 contains 13 residues. CDR1 is SNHLY, CDR2 FYNNEI, per germline. The study's findings and limits: Apparent HLA restriction characterized most CMV-associated TCR beta chains in a later analysis.

In regard to this clone: The antigen remains undetermined.

The sample comprised PBMCs. This TCR was sampled from a female donor in good health and CMV-seronegative. The chain carries TRBV2 and TRBJ1-5, with a weak D call TRBD1 (6 bases). This CDR3 reads CASRRGFEQPQHF. The CDR3 coding sequence is TGTGCCAGCCGCAGGGGATTCGAGCAGCCCCAGCATTTT.